Sequencing of this T cell receptor beta chain was carried out in a study of low-dose radiotherapy and immunotherapy resistance in tumors. A remark on this clonotype: Given a far larger clone just one base away, this is likely a sequencing read error.

The time point is: after trial treatment. The treatment: LDRT plus nivolumab, ipilimumab, low-dose cyclophosphamide and aspirin (RACIN trial). This CDR3 comprises 13 residues. Between the trimmed V and J ends, which lost 5 bases and 6 bases, there was a span of 11 bases. Alpha and beta chains were covered, as first-strand cDNA relied on TRAV- and TRBV-specific primers. With a constant-region primer and a V-primer adapter, TCRs were subjected to around 20 PCR cycles of amplification. Each CDR3 protein is one row after TCRdb ran MiXCR on the reads. The profile shows about 30,000 distinct CDR3 sequences, 45% to 55% of them singletons.

J is TRBJ1-5 and V is TRBV6-7; a weak D match, TRBD1 (5 bases). TRBV6-7 qualifies as an ORF whose function is uncertain. The sample was PBMCs, taken after low-dose radiotherapy plus immunotherapy. The receptor comes from a male donor with gallbladder cancer. The CDR3, as DNA: TGTGCCAGCAGTCAAGGGGAGGGTCAGCCCCAGCATTTT. As protein: CASSQGEGQPQHF.